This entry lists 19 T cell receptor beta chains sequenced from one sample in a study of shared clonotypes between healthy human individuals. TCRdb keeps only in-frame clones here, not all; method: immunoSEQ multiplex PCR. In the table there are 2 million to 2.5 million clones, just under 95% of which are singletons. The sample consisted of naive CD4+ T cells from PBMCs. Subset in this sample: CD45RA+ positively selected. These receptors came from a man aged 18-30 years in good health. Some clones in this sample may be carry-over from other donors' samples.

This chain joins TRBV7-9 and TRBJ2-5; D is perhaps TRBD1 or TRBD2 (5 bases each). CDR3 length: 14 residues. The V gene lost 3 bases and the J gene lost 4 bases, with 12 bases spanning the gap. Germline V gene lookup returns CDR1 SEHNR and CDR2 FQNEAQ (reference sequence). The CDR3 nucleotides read TGTGCCAGCAGCTTCGGACGGGACGGAGAGACCCAGTACTTC. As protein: CASSFGRDGETQYF.

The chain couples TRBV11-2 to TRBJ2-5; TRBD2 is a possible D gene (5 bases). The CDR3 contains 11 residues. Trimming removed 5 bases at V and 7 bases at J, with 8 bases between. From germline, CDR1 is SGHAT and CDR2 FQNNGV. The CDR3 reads CASSQGGTQYF. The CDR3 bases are TGTGCCAGCAGCCAAGGAGGGACCCAGTACTTC.

CDR3 in amino acids: CASRAPSGRANEQFF. The CDR3 nucleotides read TGTGCCAGCAGAGCTCCTAGCGGGAGGGCCAATGAGCAGTTCTTC. This rearrangement joins TRBV6-6 to TRBJ2-1, with 12 bases fitting TRBD2. The V gene's germline CDR1 is MNHNY and CDR2 SVGAGI (reference sequence). The CDR3 spans 15 residues. The ends lost 6 bases at V and 6 bases at J; junction bases unmatched: 6.

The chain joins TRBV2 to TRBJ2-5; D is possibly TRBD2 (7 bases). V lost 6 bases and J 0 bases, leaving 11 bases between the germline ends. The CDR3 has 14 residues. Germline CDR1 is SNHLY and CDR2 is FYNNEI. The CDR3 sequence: CASRRGGYQETQYF. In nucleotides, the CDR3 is TGTGCCAGCAGGAGGGGGGGGTACCAAGAGACCCAGTACTTC.

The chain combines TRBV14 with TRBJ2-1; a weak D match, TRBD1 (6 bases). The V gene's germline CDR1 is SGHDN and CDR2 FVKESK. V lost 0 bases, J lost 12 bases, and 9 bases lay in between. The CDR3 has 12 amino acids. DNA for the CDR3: TGTGCCAGCAGCCAAGATAGGGGGAGGCAGTTCTTC. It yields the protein CASSQDRGRQFF.

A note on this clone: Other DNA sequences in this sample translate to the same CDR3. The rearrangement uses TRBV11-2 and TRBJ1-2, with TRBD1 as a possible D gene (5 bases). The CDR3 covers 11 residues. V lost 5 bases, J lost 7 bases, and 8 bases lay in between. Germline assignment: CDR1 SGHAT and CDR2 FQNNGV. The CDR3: CASSPGPGYTF. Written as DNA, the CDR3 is TGTGCCAGCAGCCCGGGACCTGGCTACACCTTC.

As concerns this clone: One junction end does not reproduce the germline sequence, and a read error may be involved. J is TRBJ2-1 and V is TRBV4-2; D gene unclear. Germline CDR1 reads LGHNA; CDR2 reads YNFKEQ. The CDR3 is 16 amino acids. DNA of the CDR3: TGTGCCAGCAGCCAAGATCTCCTCGGATCCTTCAATGAGCAGTTCTTC. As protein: CASSQDLLGSFNEQFF.

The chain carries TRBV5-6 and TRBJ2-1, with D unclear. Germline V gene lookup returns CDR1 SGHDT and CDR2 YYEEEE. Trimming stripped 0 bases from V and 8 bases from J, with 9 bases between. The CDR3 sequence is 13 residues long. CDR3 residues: CASSLALLYEQFF. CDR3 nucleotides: TGTGCCAGCAGCTTGGCCCTGTTGTATGAGCAGTTCTTC.

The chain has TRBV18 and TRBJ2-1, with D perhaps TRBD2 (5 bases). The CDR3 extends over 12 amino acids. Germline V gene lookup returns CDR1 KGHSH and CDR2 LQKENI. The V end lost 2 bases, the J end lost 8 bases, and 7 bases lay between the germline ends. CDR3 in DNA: TGTGCCAGCTCACCAGCCGGGGATGAGCAGTTCTTC. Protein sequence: CASSPAGDEQFF.

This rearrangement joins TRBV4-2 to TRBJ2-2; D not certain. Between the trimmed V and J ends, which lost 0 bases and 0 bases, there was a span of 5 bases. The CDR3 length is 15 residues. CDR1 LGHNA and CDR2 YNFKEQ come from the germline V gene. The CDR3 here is CASSQEKTNTGELFF. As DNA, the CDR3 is TGTGCCAGCAGCCAAGAGAAAACGAACACCGGGGAGCTGTTTTTT.

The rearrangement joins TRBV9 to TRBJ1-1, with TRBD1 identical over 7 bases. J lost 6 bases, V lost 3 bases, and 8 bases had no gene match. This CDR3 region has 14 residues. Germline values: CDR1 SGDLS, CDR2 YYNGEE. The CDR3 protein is CASSASGGRSEAFF. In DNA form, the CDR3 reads TGTGCCAGCAGCGCCTCAGGGGGTCGGTCTGAAGCTTTCTTT.

The CDR3 loop reads CASSVGGQYSEQYF. DNA for the CDR3: TGTGCCAGCAGCGTAGGTGGACAGTATAGCGAGCAGTACTTC. V usage is TRBV9 and J usage is TRBJ2-7; TRBD1 might be the D (6 bases). Trimming left V 0 bases short and J 6 bases short, with 13 bases between. The germline CDR1 and CDR2 sequences are SGDLS and YYNGEE. The CDR3 totals 14 residues.

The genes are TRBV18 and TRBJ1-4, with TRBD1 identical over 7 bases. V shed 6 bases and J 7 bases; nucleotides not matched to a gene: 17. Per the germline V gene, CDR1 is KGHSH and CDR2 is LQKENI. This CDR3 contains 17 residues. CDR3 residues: CASSPPGGADSGEKLFF. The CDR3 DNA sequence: TGTGCCAGCTCCCCGCCAGGGGGGGCAGATTCCGGTGAAAAACTGTTTTTT.

The CDR3 bases are TGCGCCAGCAGCCAAGAAGGGCTGAGGGGAAACACCATATATTTT. This sequence encodes CASSQEGLRGNTIYF. The chain uses TRBV4-1 and TRBJ1-3; no definite D call. Germline V gene data show CDR1 as MGHRA and CDR2 as YSYEKL. CDR3 length: 15 residues. The ends were cut back, 0 bases at V and 4 bases at J, with 10 bases in the middle.

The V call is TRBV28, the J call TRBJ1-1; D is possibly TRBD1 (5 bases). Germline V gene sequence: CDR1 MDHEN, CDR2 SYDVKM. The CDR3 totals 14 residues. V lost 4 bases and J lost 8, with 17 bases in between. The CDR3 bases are TGTGCCAGCAGTTCCCAGGGCAGACCAAGGGAAGCTTTCTTT. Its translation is CASSSQGRPREAFF.

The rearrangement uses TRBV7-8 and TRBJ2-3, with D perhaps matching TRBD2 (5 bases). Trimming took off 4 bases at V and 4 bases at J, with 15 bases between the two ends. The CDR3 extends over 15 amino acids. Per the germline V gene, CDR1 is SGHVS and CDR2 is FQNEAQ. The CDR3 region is CASSSTPQRADTQYF. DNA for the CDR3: TGTGCCAGCAGCTCGACCCCGCAGAGGGCAGATACGCAGTATTTT.

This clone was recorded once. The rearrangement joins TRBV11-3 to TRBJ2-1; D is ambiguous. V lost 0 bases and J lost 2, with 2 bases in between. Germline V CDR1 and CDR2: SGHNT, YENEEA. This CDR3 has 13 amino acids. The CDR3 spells CASSLETYNEQFF. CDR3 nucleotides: TGTGCCAGCAGCTTAGAGACCTACAATGAGCAGTTCTTC. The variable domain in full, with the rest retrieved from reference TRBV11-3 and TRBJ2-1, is EAGVVQSPRYKIIEKKQPVAFWCNPISGHNTLYWYLQNLGQGPELLIRYENEEAVDDSQLPKDRFSAERLKGVDSTLKIQPAELGDSAVYLCASSLETYNEQFFGPGTRLTVL.

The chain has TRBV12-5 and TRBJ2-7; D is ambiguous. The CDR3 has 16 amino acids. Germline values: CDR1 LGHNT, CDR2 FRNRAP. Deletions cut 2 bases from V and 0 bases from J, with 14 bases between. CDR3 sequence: CASGLLGPRGSYEQYF. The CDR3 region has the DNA TGTGCTAGTGGTTTGTTAGGACCCCGCGGCTCCTACGAGCAGTACTTC.

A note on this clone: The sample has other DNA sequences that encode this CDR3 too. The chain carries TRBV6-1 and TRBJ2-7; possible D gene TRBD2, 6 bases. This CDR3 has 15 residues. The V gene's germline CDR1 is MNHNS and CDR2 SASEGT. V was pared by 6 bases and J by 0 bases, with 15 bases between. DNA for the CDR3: TGTGCCAGCAGGATTAGCGGCCTGAGCTCCTACGAGCAGTACTTC. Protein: CASRISGLSSYEQYF.